This passage covers 31 T cell receptor beta chains from one sample sequenced in a study of early T cells in non-severe SARS-CoV-2 infection. TCRdb reanalysed the 5' RACE reads using MiXCR and keeps one entry per CDR3 protein. The table has some 60,000 distinct CDR3 sequences, roughly 12% seen once. Sequenced material: whole blood. These receptors came from an adult who was a healthcare worker with PCR-confirmed SARS-CoV-2 infection or an uninfected control (not recorded which).

CDR3 amino acids: CAIRMGLNYNEQFF. DNA of the CDR3: TGTGCCATCAGAATGGGACTAAACTACAATGAGCAGTTCTTC. The V and J genes are TRBV10-3 and TRBJ2-1; 7 bases map to TRBD2. V lost 6 bases to trimming and J lost 3 bases; unmatched junction nucleotides: 5. The CDR3 loop spans 14 amino acids. CDR1 ENHRY and CDR2 SYGVKD come from the germline V gene.

The chain carries TRBV12-3 or TRBV12-4 and TRBJ1-1; 9 bases agree with TRBD1. After removal of 6 bases from V and 4 bases from J, the junction contained 9 bases not matched to a gene. This CDR3 comprises 15 residues. The CDR3 here is CASSGQGKGPTEAFF. The CDR3 DNA sequence: TGTGCCAGCAGCGGACAGGGGAAGGGCCCCACTGAAGCTTTCTTT.

This clonotype was observed many times. V gene TRBV6-1 combines with J gene TRBJ1-6; 7 bases are shared with TRBD1. Germline CDR1 and CDR2: MNHNS and SASEGT. The ends lost 7 bases at V and 7 bases at J; junction bases unmatched: 13. This CDR3 comprises 16 residues. For the CDR3, the DNA is TGTGCCAGCACCGAGAGGGGGCAGTGGGGGAATTCACCCCTCCACTTT. Its translation: CASTERGQWGNSPLHF.

This clonotype turned up a few times. The V call is TRBV20-1, the J call TRBJ1-6; D gene unclear. This CDR3 spans 14 amino acids. Germline V gives CDR1 DFQATT, CDR2 SNEGSKA (reference sequence). With 6 bases removed from V and 6 bases from J, the gap between germline ends came to 15 bases. This chain's CDR3 is CSAPPRGSNSPLHF. Written as DNA, the CDR3 is TGCAGTGCCCCTCCACGAGGGAGTAATTCACCCCTCCACTTT.

This clonotype was observed a few times. This chain links TRBV7-9 with TRBJ1-2; tentative D call: TRBD1 (6 bases). Germline CDR1 SEHNR, CDR2 FQNEAQ (reference sequence). V lost 5 bases, J lost 4 bases, and 17 bases lay in between. The CDR3 consists of 15 residues. The CDR3, as DNA: TGTGCCAGCAGCCCCGCATCGCCAGGGGCCTATGGCTACACCTTC. Protein product: CASSPASPGAYGYTF. The variable domain in full, completed from reference TRBV7-9 and TRBJ1-2, reads DTGVSQNPRHKITKRGQNVTFRCDPISEHNRLYWYRQTLGQGPEFLTYFQNEAQLEKSRLLSDRFSAERPKGSFSTLEIQRTEQGDSAMYLCASSPASPGAYGYTFGSGTRLTVV.

The chain recombines TRBV2 with TRBJ1-1; possibly TRBD1 for D (5 bases). The CDR3 has 14 amino acids. Between the trimmed V and J ends, which lost 7 bases and 0 bases, there was a span of 12 bases. Looked up from germline, CDR1 is SNHLY and CDR2 is FYNNEI. The CDR3 region is CASTERGVNTEAFF. The DNA of the CDR3 is TGTGCCAGCACCGAGAGGGGTGTGAACACTGAAGCTTTCTTT.

This clonotype was counted ten times or more. J is TRBJ2-7 and V is TRBV30, with 10 bases that match TRBD1. V shed 2 bases and J 3 bases; nucleotides not matched to a gene: 4. The germline V gene has CDR1 GTSNPN and CDR2 SVGIG (reference sequence). CDR3 size: 14 residues. In DNA, the CDR3 is TGTGCCTGGAGTCTCTGGGACAGGGGCTACGAGCAGTACTTC. Amino acids: CAWSLWDRGYEQYF.

This clonotype was observed many times. The rearrangement uses TRBV5-1 and TRBJ1-1; D gene uncertain. The germline V and J ends were trimmed by 0 bases and 5 bases, with 20 bases remaining between them. CDR3 size: 17 residues. Per the germline V gene, CDR1 is SGHRS and CDR2 is YFSETQ. DNA for the CDR3: TGCGCCAGCAGCTTGGCGGGGATCCAGGTCTCGGGAACTGAAGCTTTCTTT. This encodes CASSLAGIQVSGTEAFF.

The chain joins TRBV9 to TRBJ2-7; tentative D call: TRBD1 (5 bases). The CDR3 sequence is 12 residues long. Trimming took 6 bases from V and 3 from J, leaving 10 bases between them. Germline V lookup: CDR1 SGDLS, CDR2 YYNGEE. The CDR3 spells CASTGFNYEQYF. The CDR3 coding sequence is TGTGCCAGCACAGGGTTTAACTACGAGCAGTACTTC. The full variable domain, in which reference TRBV9 and TRBJ2-7 provide the parts outside the CDR3, is DSGVTQTPKHLITATGQRVTLRCSPRSGDLSVYWYQQSLDQGLQFLIQYYNGEERAKGNILERFSAQQFPDLHSELNLSSLELGDSALYFCASTGFNYEQYFGPGTRLTVT.

The chain joins TRBV4-1 to TRBJ2-7; no clear D. With 1 base removed from V and 0 bases from J, the gap between germline ends came to 10 bases. Germline V gene lookup returns CDR1 MGHRA and CDR2 YSYEKL. The CDR3 consists of 15 residues. The CDR3 DNA reads TGCGCCAGCAGCCAAGCGGCCGGAGCCTCCTACGAGCAGTACTTC. It specifies CASSQAAGASYEQYF.

In regard to this clonotype: Possible read error: a much larger clone is one base away. V and J are TRBV6-5 and TRBJ1-1; D may be TRBD1 (6 bases). Germline CDR1 is MNHEY and CDR2 is SVGAGI. This CDR3 has 15 amino acids. CDR3 loop: CASTAIRTANTEAIF. The DNA of the CDR3 is TGTGCCAGCACCGCCATCCGGACAGCAAACACTGAAGCTATCTTT.

This clonotype was seen only a few times. A much larger clone differs from this one at a single base, so this may be a read error. The chain recombines TRBV6-6 with TRBJ1-5; possible D gene TRBD1, 6 bases. The CDR3 sequence is 17 residues long. The germline V gene encodes CDR1 MNHNY and CDR2 SVGAGI (reference sequence). The CDR3 sequence is CASSYVQGVVPRQPRHF. The CDR3 bases are TGTGCCAGCAGTTACGTACAGGGAGTCGTACCGCGTCAGCCCCGGCATTTT.

This clonotype was observed a handful of times. The chain couples TRBV6-6 to TRBJ1-5, with D uncertain. In germline, CDR1 is MNHNY, CDR2 SVGAGI (reference sequence). This CDR3 has 14 amino acids. Trimming pared 5 bases from V and 7 bases from J, leaving 15 bases between. CDR3 DNA: TGTGCCAGCAGTCCCCCCTACGTTGAGCAGCCCCAGCATTTT. This gives the protein CASSPPYVEQPQHF.

In its sample, this clonotype was seen many times. CDR3 residues: CSARDLGLARSSYNEQFF. The CDR3 DNA follows: TGCAGTGCTAGAGATCTGGGACTAGCCAGAAGCTCCTACAATGAGCAGTTCTTC. This rearrangement joins TRBV20-1 to TRBJ2-1; 9 bases fit TRBD2. CDR3 length equals 18 residues. CDR1 DFQATT and CDR2 SNEGSKA come from the germline V gene (reference sequence). With V trimmed by 0 bases and J by 0 bases, 9 bases remained unmatched.

The rearrangement uses TRBV12-3 or TRBV12-4 and TRBJ2-1; 8 nucleotides agree with TRBD2. The J segment lost 3 bases and the V segment lost 2 bases, leaving 9 bases of the junction unmatched. This CDR3 region has 17 residues. The CDR3 is CASSLSSRGGFYNEQFF. The CDR3, as DNA: TGTGCCAGCAGTTTAAGTAGCCGGGGGGGGTTCTACAATGAGCAGTTCTTC.

This clonotype was seen a handful of times. The chain couples TRBV28 to TRBJ1-5; no clear D gene. In germline, CDR1 is MDHEN, CDR2 SYDVKM. The ends were cut back, 7 bases at V and 9 bases at J, with 13 bases in the middle. The length of the CDR3 is 12 residues. The CDR3 DNA sequence: TGTGCCAGCACCACTCGCGGGTGGCCCCAGCATTTT. This gives the protein CASTTRGWPQHF. Based on the CDR3 plus reference TRBV28 and TRBJ1-5, the full variable domain is DVKVTQSSRYLVKRTGEKVFLECVQDMDHENMFWYRQDPGLGLRLIYFSYDVKMKEKGDIPEGYSVSREKKERFSLILESASTNQTSMYLCASTTRGWPQHFGDGTRLSIL.

To note about this clonotype: Since a much larger clone is just one base distant, this may be a read error. The DNA of the CDR3 is TGCAGTGGAACCGACCCCAGGGGTCCAGATACGCAGTATTTT. It encodes CSGTDPRGPDTQYF. The chain recombines TRBV20-1 with TRBJ2-3, with D possibly TRBD1 on 6 matching bases. This CDR3 contains 14 residues. Trimming left V 7 bases short and J 4 bases short, with 18 bases between. The V gene's germline CDR1 is DFQATT and CDR2 SNEGSKA (reference sequence).

This clonotype was counted many times. The chain links TRBV12-3 or TRBV12-4 to TRBJ2-3; no reliable D call. The V end was cut by 8 bases, the J end by 10 bases, with 13 bases between. This CDR3 is built from 11 residues. The CDR3 is CASRSPSAQYF. CDR3 bases: TGTGCCAGCCGATCCCCTTCTGCGCAGTATTTT.

A few counts support this clonotype. J is TRBJ2-7 and V is TRBV5-6; no clear D gene. Trimming shortened V by 1 base and J by 4 bases, and 9 bases separated the two germline ends. The CDR3 loop spans 13 amino acids. Germline-derived CDR1 and CDR2 are SGHDT and YYEEEE. This CDR3 reads CASSLISVYEQYF. The DNA for the CDR3 is TGTGCCAGCAGCTTGATCTCTGTTTACGAGCAGTACTTC.

This clonotype was recorded at least ten times. The gene calls are TRBV4-1 and TRBJ2-7, with D perhaps given as TRBD1 or TRBD2 (5 bases each). The CDR3 runs 16 residues. Trimming stripped 4 bases from V and 4 bases from J, with 20 bases between. Per the germline V gene, CDR1 is MGHRA and CDR2 is YSYEKL. The CDR3 DNA follows: TGCGCCAGCAGCCCAAACCTTGGGACCCCCAGATACGAGCAGTACTTC. This translates into CASSPNLGTPRYEQYF.

This chain uses TRBV28 with TRBJ2-7; D unclear. Germline CDR1 MDHEN, CDR2 SYDVKM. Trimming stripped 6 bases from V and 3 bases from J, with 6 bases between. CDR3 length: 11 residues. The CDR3 loop is CASRSDYEQYF. Here the CDR3 DNA reads TGTGCCAGCAGATCAGACTACGAGCAGTACTTC.

The gene calls are TRBV5-1 and TRBJ1-2, with 8 bases aligning to TRBD1. With V trimmed by 4 bases and J by 4 bases, 3 bases remained unmatched. Germline-derived CDR1 and CDR2 are SGHRS and YFSETQ. The CDR3 spans 13 residues. The CDR3 DNA sequence: TGCGCCAGCAGCGTGGGACAGGCCTATGGCTACACCTTC. It yields the protein CASSVGQAYGYTF.

A few counts support this clonotype. In DNA, the CDR3 is TGTGCCAGCAGGGGAGCCGGATATCAGCCCCAGCATTTT. It specifies CASRGAGYQPQHF. The chain is built from TRBV12-3 or TRBV12-4 and TRBJ1-5; D not certain. The CDR3 covers 13 residues. Trimming shortened V by 6 bases and J by 5 bases, and 11 bases separated the two germline ends.

This clonotype came up a few times. V is TRBV7-9 and J is TRBJ1-4, with 7 bases identical to TRBD1. Germline assignment: CDR1 SEHNR and CDR2 FQNEAQ (reference sequence). With V trimmed by 5 bases and J by 2 bases, 5 bases remained unmatched. This CDR3 comprises 15 residues. The CDR3 sequence: CASSAFRGTNEKLFF. CDR3 coding DNA: TGTGCCAGCAGCGCATTCAGGGGGACTAATGAAAAACTGTTTTTT.

This clonotype was detected a few times. The chain employs TRBV20-1 and TRBJ2-7, with TRBD2 matching over 7 bases. Germline lookup yields CDR1 DFQATT and CDR2 SNEGSKA (reference sequence). Germline trimming cut 5 bases from V and 3 bases from J; bases unmatched to any gene: 16. The CDR3 contains 16 residues. CDR3 in amino acids: CSAHSIDTSVNYEQYF. CDR3 DNA sequence: TGCAGTGCTCATTCGATTGATACTAGCGTAAACTACGAGCAGTACTTC.

This clonotype appeared a few times. The gene calls are TRBV7-9 and TRBJ1-2; 9 bases match TRBD1. Germline CDR1 and CDR2: SEHNR and FQNEAQ (reference sequence). The CDR3 loop spans 19 amino acids. Trimming removed 7 bases from V and 1 base from J; junction bases left unmatched: 19. Here the CDR3 DNA reads TGTGCCAGCATCCTTAAGGAGGACAGGGGCCTGATTTTTAACTATGGCTACACCTTC. Protein product: CASILKEDRGLIFNYGYTF. Variable domain in full (rest from reference TRBV7-9 and TRBJ1-2): DTGVSQNPRHKITKRGQNVTFRCDPISEHNRLYWYRQTLGQGPEFLTYFQNEAQLEKSRLLSDRFSAERPKGSFSTLEIQRTEQGDSAMYLCASILKEDRGLIFNYGYTFGSGTRLTVV.

This clonotype has a count of ten or more. J is TRBJ2-5 and V is TRBV11-2; D is uncertain. Looked up from germline, CDR1 is SGHAT and CDR2 is FQNNGV. This CDR3 has 12 residues. Trimming pared 5 bases from V and 1 base from J, leaving 5 bases between. The CDR3 bases are TGTGCCAGCAGCCTTCGCCAAGAGACCCAGTACTTC. Encoded protein: CASSLRQETQYF.

The sample holds many counts of this clonotype. The chain uses TRBV3-1 and TRBJ1-1, with D maybe TRBD1 (5 bases). The V and J ends lost 8 bases and 4 bases respectively, with 11 bases between them. The CDR3 loop spans 12 amino acids. The germline V gene has CDR1 LGHDT and CDR2 YNNKEL (reference sequence). CDR3 DNA sequence: TGTGCCAGCGGGGCGGGCCCCACTGAAGCTTTCTTT. Residues: CASGAGPTEAFF.

This clonotype was observed many times. V gene TRBV5-1 combines with J gene TRBJ2-1; either TRBD1 or TRBD2 may fit D (6 bases each). Germline V gives CDR1 SGHRS, CDR2 YFSETQ. Trimming cost V 0 bases and J 5 bases, with 21 bases left between them. The CDR3 sequence is 18 residues long. The CDR3 region is CASSLAFGGQGSHNEQFF. In nucleotides, the CDR3 is TGCGCCAGCAGCTTGGCCTTTGGGGGGCAGGGGAGCCACAATGAGCAGTTCTTC.

Many counts were recorded for this clonotype. This chain connects TRBV2 to TRBJ1-6, with 7 positions matching TRBD1. Germline V gene data show CDR1 as SNHLY and CDR2 as FYNNEI. Trimming took 4 bases from V and 5 from J; bases not matched to a gene: 8. CDR3 length: 16 amino acids. In DNA, the CDR3 is TGTGCCAGCAGTGCACCCACGGGACAGAATAATTCACCCCTCCACTTT. Protein: CASSAPTGQNNSPLHF. Full variable domain (missing parts from reference TRBV2 and TRBJ1-6): EPEVTQTPSHQVTQMGQEVILRCVPISNHLYFYWYRQILGQKVEFLVSFYNNEISEKSEIFDDQFSVERPDGSNFTLKIRSTKLEDSAMYFCASSAPTGQNNSPLHFGNGTRLTVT.

This clonotype was seen many times. The V call is TRBV6-6, the J call TRBJ1-5, with 8 bases that match TRBD1. This CDR3 region has 19 residues. Trimming removed 3 bases from V and 5 bases from J; junction bases left unmatched: 18. Germline CDR1 MNHNY, CDR2 SVGAGI (reference sequence). CDR3 DNA: TGTGCCAGCAGTTATCTAACTCTTCTCGGACAGGGCGTGGATCAGCCCCAGCATTTT. As protein: CASSYLTLLGQGVDQPQHF.